The TCR beta chain described here comes from a study of T-cell memory formation after mild COVID-19. Points from the study as a whole: Cross-reactive memory appears to have joined, as suggested by some responding clones showing up in pre-infection memory.

V was trimmed by 7 bases and J by 1 base, leaving 10 bases between them. Germline lookup yields CDR1 LGHNT and CDR2 FRNRAP. This CDR3 is 13 amino acids long. Note on this clonotype: Antigen specificity is unknown.

One entry per CDR3 protein results from TCRdb running MiXCR on the 5' RACE reads. The table records tens of thousands of distinct CDR3 sequences, 14% of them present only once. The sequence was obtained from an adult woman who had mild COVID-19 (a few samples of this study predate the infection). Cell type and time point are not known. The V gene is TRBV12-5, the J gene TRBJ1-1; TRBD1 might be the D (5 bases). Sequencing input: PBMCs or a T cell subset sorted from them (not recorded which). This CDR3 reads CASAFGANTEAFF. CDR3 coding DNA: TGTGCTAGTGCGTTTGGGGCGAACACTGAAGCTTTCTTT.